The 9 T cell receptor beta chains below come from one sample, sequenced in a study of T cells in localized non-small cell lung cancer. The table came from immunoSEQ multiplex PCR; TCRdb's copy has only in-frame clones and leaves some out. The sample lists about 22,000 clones; about nine tenths were seen once. The specimen comprised PBMCs, sampled before any cancer treatment. These receptors all stem from a man aged 35-75 years with stage II squamous cell lung carcinoma.

This clone was observed once. The chain links TRBV7-3 to TRBJ2-7, with 14 bases fitting TRBD2. The ends lost 2 bases at V and 6 bases at J; junction bases unmatched: 12. The length of the CDR3 is 18 residues. Looked up from germline, CDR1 is SGHTA and CDR2 is FQGTGA. In DNA form, the CDR3 reads TGTGCCAGCAGCTTATTTCCCCCGACTAGCGGGAGGGCCGGCGAGCAGTACTTC. It translates to CASSLFPPTSGRAGEQYF. Drawing the rest from reference TRBV7-3 and TRBJ2-7, the complete variable domain is GAGVSQTPSNKVTEKGKYVELRCDPISGHTALYWYRQSLGQGPEFLIYFQGTGAADDSGLPNDRFFAVRPEGSVSTLKIQRTERGDSAVYLCASSLFPPTSGRAGEQYFGPGTRLTVT.

This chain links TRBV7-7 with TRBJ2-5, with 11 bases lining up with TRBD2. The V segment lost 1 base and the J segment 2 bases; nucleotides outside the gene matches: 6. CDR1 is SSHAT, CDR2 FNYEAQ, per germline (reference sequence). The CDR3 length is 17 residues. DNA for the CDR3: TGTGCCAGCAGCTTAGAGGCTAGCGGGGGGCATCAAGAGACCCAGTACTTC. Amino acids: CASSLEASGGHQETQYF.

V and J are TRBV19 and TRBJ2-7; D perhaps matches TRBD1 (6 bases). The CDR3 runs 15 residues. V lost 3 bases and J 5 bases, leaving 17 bases between the germline ends. Germline CDR1 and CDR2: LNHDA and SQIVND (reference sequence). The CDR3 sequence is CASSMAGDVINEQYF. The CDR3 bases are TGTGCCAGTAGTATGGCAGGGGACGTCATTAACGAGCAGTACTTC. The complete variable domain, with remaining parts taken from reference TRBV19 and TRBJ2-7, reads DGGITQSPKYLFRKEGQNVTLSCEQNLNHDAMYWYRQDPGQGLRLIYYSQIVNDFQKGDIAEGYSVSREKKESFPLTVTSAQKNPTAFYLCASSMAGDVINEQYFGPGTRLTVT.

This rearrangement joins TRBV14 to TRBJ2-5; D gene unclear. Germline V gene sequence: CDR1 SGHDN, CDR2 FVKESK. CDR3 length: 16 amino acids. Trimming took 3 bases from V and 2 from J, leaving 16 bases between them. CDR3 nucleotide sequence: TGTGCCAGCAGCCAGCTGGAGAGGCCCGATCAAGAGACCCAGTACTTC. It translates to CASSQLERPDQETQYF.

The rearrangement links TRBV4-3 to TRBJ1-1; D is ambiguous. With 1 base removed from V and 0 bases from J, the gap between germline ends came to 12 bases. CDR1 is LGHNA, CDR2 YSLEER, per germline. The length of the CDR3 is 16 residues. CDR3 sequence reads: CASSQGGSPLNTEAFF. In nucleotides, the CDR3 is TGCGCCAGCAGCCAAGGAGGCTCCCCGTTGAACACTGAAGCTTTCTTT.

This sequence joins TRBV6-5 and TRBJ1-1; D may be TRBD1 (5 bases). Per the germline V gene, CDR1 is MNHEY and CDR2 is SVGAGI. Trimming cost V 6 bases and J 7 bases, with 15 bases left between them. CDR3 length: 13 residues. The CDR3 DNA reads TGTGCCAGCAGCCCTCCGGGACGGGTTGAAGCTTTCTTT. Encoded protein: CASSPPGRVEAFF.

The V and J genes are TRBV15 and TRBJ2-5; D remains unclear. This CDR3 has 15 residues. CDR1 and CDR2 (germline): LNHNV, YYDKDF (reference sequence). Trimming stripped 0 bases from V and 2 bases from J, with 10 bases between. The CDR3 loop reads CATSRDRAAQETQYF. In nucleotides, the CDR3 is TGTGCCACCAGCAGAGATAGGGCGGCACAAGAGACCCAGTACTTC.

This clone was observed a handful of times. The V and J genes are TRBV4-3 and TRBJ2-3, with 8 positions matching TRBD2. This CDR3 spans 16 amino acids. CDR1 LGHNA and CDR2 YSLEER come from the germline V gene. J gave up 2 bases and V 4 bases, and 8 bases lay outside the gene matches. The CDR3 is CASSLISGGYTDTQYF. CDR3 nucleotides: TGCGCCAGCAGCCTCATCAGCGGGGGATACACAGATACGCAGTATTTT.

The genes are TRBV7-3 and TRBJ2-7, with D possibly TRBD1 on 6 matching bases. The CDR3 is 13 amino acids. V was shortened by 4 bases and J by 6 bases, with 13 bases between the two germline ends. Germline V gene sequence: CDR1 SGHTA, CDR2 FQGTGA. CDR3 DNA sequence: TGTGCCAGCAGCTCATCACAGGGTTCCGAGCAGTACTTC. It translates to CASSSSQGSEQYF.